The rows below give T cell receptor beta chains drawn from one sample of a study of T cells in localized non-small cell lung cancer. Some clones are missing from TCRdb's copy, which holds only in-frame ones; the method was immunoSEQ multiplex PCR. This table has about 13,000 clones, 86% appearing once. The specimen was peripheral blood, collected before any cancer treatment. The receptors were gathered from a male donor aged 60 or over with stage III lung adenocarcinoma. The CDR3 runs from the conserved cysteine through the conserved F or W.

V	J	CDR3
TRBV15	TRBJ2-7	CATSRGRYYEQYF
TRBV27	TRBJ2-2	CASSFQGTSNTGELFF
TRBV5-6	NA	CASMRGVVEQYF
TRBV6-4	TRBJ1-1	CAIRDRGDTEAFF
TRBV10-2	TRBJ1-1	CASSVRGTEAFF
TRBV11-2	TRBJ2-7	CASSLDPGTNYEQYF
TRBV5-1	TRBJ2-5	CASSLGVGGRETQYF
TRBV14	TRBJ2-2	CASSRFGGATGELFF
TRBV5-8	TRBJ1-2	CASSLGLRFGYGYTF
TRBV7-9	TRBJ2-2	CASSLEANTGELFF
TRBV13	TRBJ2-3	CASSRSTSGADTQYF
TRBV6-1	TRBJ1-1	CASSYQTEAFF
TRBV7-9	TRBJ2-6	CASSLGIRPSGANVLTF
TRBV10-1	TRBJ1-5	CASSAVGGGRNQPQHF
TRBV4-2	TRBJ1-2	CASSQIPRALDYGYTF
TRBV4-1	TRBJ2-3	CASSQGEGDTQYF
TRBV7-6	TRBJ2-1	CASSPFVSSYNEQFF
TRBV19	TRBJ2-5	CASTIAGRQETQYF
TRBV4-2	TRBJ2-5	CASSQDQKQETQYF
TRBV4-2	TRBJ1-1	CASSQDGQMNTEAFF
TRBV15	TRBJ2-5	CATSRESQETQYF
TRBV10-1	TRBJ2-7	CASSESGSYEQYF
TRBV6-4	TRBJ1-3	CATQLCQVRNTIYF
TRBV7-9	TRBJ2-3	CASSSTSTDTQYF
TRBV4-1	TRBJ1-4	CASSPTLRDEKLFF
TRBV2	TRBJ2-3	CASRPSYTADTQYF
TRBV6-5	TRBJ1-1	CASSRTVNTEAFF
TRBV19	TRBJ2-5	CASSMGQGQETQYF
TRBV7-9	TRBJ2-2	CASSFRLAGERTGELFF
TRBV29-1	TRBJ2-7	CSVAVSAAYEQYF